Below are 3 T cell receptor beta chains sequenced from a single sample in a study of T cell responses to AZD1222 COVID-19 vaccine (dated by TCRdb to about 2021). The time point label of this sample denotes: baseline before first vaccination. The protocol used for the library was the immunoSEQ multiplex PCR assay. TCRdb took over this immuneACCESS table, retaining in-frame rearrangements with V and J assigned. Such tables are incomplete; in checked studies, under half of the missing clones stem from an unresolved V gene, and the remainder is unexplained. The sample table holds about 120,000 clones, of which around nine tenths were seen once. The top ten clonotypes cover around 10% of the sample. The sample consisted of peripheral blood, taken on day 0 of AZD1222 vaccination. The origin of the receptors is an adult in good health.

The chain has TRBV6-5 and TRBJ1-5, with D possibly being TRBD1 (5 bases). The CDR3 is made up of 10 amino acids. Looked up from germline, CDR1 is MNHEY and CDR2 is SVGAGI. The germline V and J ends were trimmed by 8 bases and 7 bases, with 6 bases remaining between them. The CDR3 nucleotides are TGTGCCAGCGGGGACCAGCCCCAGCATTTT. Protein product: CASGDQPQHF.

The CDR3: CASSRGADTEAFF. Written as DNA, the CDR3 is TGTGCCAGCAGCCGGGGGGCGGACACTGAAGCTTTCTTT. The J gene is TRBJ1-1, the V gene TRBV9; TRBD1 is a possible D gene (6 bases). V lost 4 bases to trimming and J lost 3 bases, with 10 bases between them. This CDR3 contains 13 residues. Germline V gives CDR1 SGDLS, CDR2 YYNGEE.

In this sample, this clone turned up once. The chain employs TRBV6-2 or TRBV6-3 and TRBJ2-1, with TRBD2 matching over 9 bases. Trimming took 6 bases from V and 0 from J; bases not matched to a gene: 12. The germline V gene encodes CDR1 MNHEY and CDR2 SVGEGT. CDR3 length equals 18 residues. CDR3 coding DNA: TGTGCCAGCAGCTCCCTGGTCCTAGCGGGATACTCCTACAATGAGCAGTTCTTC. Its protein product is CASSSLVLAGYSYNEQFF.